The rows below give T cell receptor beta chains drawn from one sample of a study of CD8 T cells in ankylosing spondylitis. Each CDR3 protein is one row after TCRdb ran MiXCR on the 5' RACE reads. Here the sample spans some 340,000 distinct CDR3 sequences, roughly 15% being singletons. Sequenced material: blood, either unsorted or a sorted T cell fraction (not recorded which). These receptors all stem from a male donor with ankylosing spondylitis or in good health (not recorded which). CDR3s include the opening cysteine and the closing phenylalanine or tryptophan. D genes are given only for firm matches. A clone size is listed for some rows: how often the clone was seen (once, few, many), or a class if it is expanded.

TRBJ2-1 17 . TRBD2 TRBV14 CASSQDLSREGHTGQFF TGTGCCAGCAGCCAAGACCTCAGTCGGGAGGGTCATACGGGGCAGTTCTTC
TRBJ1-1 12 few . TRBV11-2 CASSLYGLEAFF TGTGCCAGCAGCTTATACGGCCTTGAAGCTTTCTTT
TRBJ1-6 14 many . TRBV20-1 CSAPSAGRNSPLHF TGCAGTGCTCCTTCGGCGGGGAGGAATTCACCCCTCCACTTT
TRBJ1-1 13 . . TRBV7-2 CASSVMGYTEAFF TGTGCCAGCAGCGTGATGGGCTACACTGAAGCTTTCTTT
TRBJ2-1 13 many . TRBV12-3/TRBV12-4 CASTWGYYNEQFF TGTGCCAGCACCTGGGGCTACTACAATGAGCAGTTCTTC
TRBJ2-3 17 few TRBD1 TRBV7-9 CASTFSGQAYSTDTQYF TGTGCCAGCACCTTTTCGGGACAGGCGTATAGCACAGATACGCAGTATTTT
TRBJ2-2 14 . . TRBV4-2 CASSGTSNTGELFF TGTGCCAGCAGCGGGACTTCGAACACCGGGGAGCTGTTTTTT
TRBJ2-5 16 . TRBD1 TRBV5-1 CASSHRDRGILETQYF TGCGCCAGCAGCCATCGGGACAGGGGGATCTTAGAGACCCAGTACTTC
TRBJ2-5 13 . TRBD1 TRBV12-3/TRBV12-4 CASKRQGRETQYF TGTGCCAGCAAGCGACAGGGTCGAGAGACCCAGTACTTC
TRBJ2-2 18 few . TRBV5-1 CASSFPDWTVNPNGELFF TGCGCCAGCAGTTTCCCCGATTGGACAGTCAACCCCAACGGGGAGCTGTTTTTT
TRBJ1-1 13 few . TRBV4-1 CASSPQVSTEAFF TGCGCCAGCAGCCCCCAGGTTAGCACTGAAGCTTTCTTT
TRBJ2-7 12 once . TRBV20-1 CSAFVIPGEQYF TGCAGTGCCTTTGTTATCCCGGGCGAGCAGTACTTC
TRBJ2-7 15 few . TRBV18 CASSPPTGQDYEQYF TGTGCCAGCTCCCCTCCCACAGGGCAAGACTACGAGCAGTACTTC
TRBJ2-1 19 few TRBD2 TRBV5-1 CASSLGTSGGRSSYNEQFF TGCGCCAGCAGCTTGGGGACTAGCGGGGGCCGGAGCTCCTACAATGAGCAGTTCTTC
TRBJ2-1 14 few TRBD2 TRBV29-1 CSVDRGGAYNEQFF TGCAGCGTTGATCGGGGGGGGGCCTACAATGAGCAGTTCTTC
TRBJ2-2 15 few . TRBV12-3/TRBV12-4 CASSFRRGQPGELFF TGTGCCAGCAGTTTCAGGCGGGGTCAGCCCGGGGAGCTGTTTTTT
TRBJ1-1 16 many . TRBV3-1 CASSQRRLKGETEAFF TGTGCCAGCAGCCAGCGGCGCCTCAAAGGGGAGACTGAAGCTTTCTTT
TRBJ2-7 15 few TRBD1 TRBV11-2 CASSLDLTGPYEQYF TGTGCCAGCAGCTTAGATTTGACAGGGCCCTACGAGCAGTACTTC
TRBJ1-1 14 many . TRBV5-1 CASSFSTGNTEAFF TGCGCCAGCAGCTTTTCGACGGGGAACACTGAAGCTTTCTTT
TRBJ2-7 15 . TRBD1 TRBV14 CASSQGQGKTYEQYF TGTGCCAGCAGCCAAGGACAGGGTAAAACCTACGAGCAGTACTTC